This T cell receptor (beta chain) was profiled in a study of human T cells and chemical hapten exposure. The overall study: Women made up most patients, who had alopecia areata, totalis or universalis.

Trimming took 3 bases from V and 3 from J; bases not matched to a gene: 2. The V gene's germline CDR1 is ENHRY and CDR2 SYGVKD. The length of the CDR3 is 14 residues. Regarding time point: patch test 1, 2 weeks after DPC sensitization. The sample's treatment: therapeutic diphenylcyclopropenone sensitization with weekly scalp DPC. RNA extraction used unfractionated whole blood as the source of total RNA. This clonotype was found a few times. TCRdb processed the RACE reads anew with MiXCR; each CDR3 protein has one entry. The sample shows 40,000 to 65,000 distinct CDR3 sequences, more than 9.5% of them seen only once.

The TCR was taken from a woman in her 40s with alopecia areata. Some clones in this sample may be carry-over from other donors' samples. The rearrangement uses TRBV10-3 and TRBJ1-2; TRBD1 agrees at 9 bases. Sequenced here: whole blood, sampled in connection with sensitization to the hapten diphenylcyclopropenone (DPC). The CDR3 bases are TGTGCCATCAGTGACGGACAGGGGCACTATGGCTACACCTTC. It encodes CAISDGQGHYGYTF.